These T cell receptor beta chains were read from a single sample in a study of graft-versus-host responses after intestinal transplantation. These TCRs are of unknown antigen specificity. Assay used: immunoSEQ multiplex PCR; TCRdb lists only in-frame clones, some missing. The data show 60,000 to 80,000 clones, with 90% seen just once and approximately 1.4% held by the top ten. The sample was unstimulated CD8+ T cells sorted from spleen or lymph node cells, taken before intestinal transplant. The receptors stem from a human donor who received an intestinal transplant. The CDR3 runs from the conserved cysteine through the conserved F or W. A D gene is named only where the DNA matches it firmly. The size of a clone is reported for some rows only, either as once, few or many, or as a class for expanded clones.

>TRBJ1-4|NA|18|NA|TRBV11-2
CASSLGWGVQATNEKLFF
TGTGCCAGCAGCTTAGGATGGGGGGTGCAAGCAACTAATGAAAAACTGTTTTTT
>TRBJ2-7|NA|15|NA|TRBV4-1
CASSQEVQTSHEQYF
TGCGCCAGCAGCCAAGAAGTACAGACATCACACGAGCAGTACTTC
>TRBJ2-3|NA|16|TRBD2|TRBV9
CASSSSGAGGADTQYF
TGTGCCAGCAGCTCCAGCGGAGCGGGGGGTGCAGATACGCAGTATTTT
>TRBJ2-3|once|11|NA|TRBV5-6
CASTQGDTQYF
TGTGCCAGCACCCAGGGGGATACGCAGTATTTT
>TRBJ2-5|NA|13|NA|TRBV7-9
CASSFGGQETQYF
TGTGCCAGCAGCTTCGGGGGTCAAGAGACCCAGTACTTC
>TRBJ1-2|once|12|NA|TRBV2
CASTDRSYGYTF
TGTGCCAGCACCGACAGGTCCTATGGCTACACCTTC
>TRBJ2-3|NA|15|TRBD2|TRBV11-2
CASSLVLAGGDTQYF
TGTGCCAGCAGCTTAGTACTAGCGGGGGGGGATACGCAGTATTTT
>TRBJ2-7|NA|13|NA|TRBV18
CASSPPDNYEQYF
TGTGCCAGCTCACCACCGGACAACTACGAGCAGTACTTC
>TRBJ1-1|NA|15|NA|TRBV2
CASSERGGTDTEAFF
TGTGCCAGCAGTGAAAGGGGAGGTACGGACACTGAAGCTTTCTTT
>TRBJ2-7|few|14|TRBD1|TRBV19
CASSIGTGVYEQYF
TGTGCCAGTAGTATAGGGACAGGGGTCTACGAGCAGTACTTC
>TRBJ1-1|NA|15|NA|TRBV2
CASTDSSHRGGEAFF
TGTGCCAGCACCGATTCGTCCCACCGGGGGGGGGAAGCTTTCTTT
>TRBJ2-5|NA|16|TRBD2|TRBV10-3
CAISIGTGLGGETQYF
TGTGCCATCTCTATAGGGACCGGACTAGGCGGAGAGACCCAGTACTTC
>TRBJ2-5|NA|17|NA|TRBV11-2
CASSLAAGQRAQETQYF
TGTGCCAGCAGCTTAGCAGCGGGACAAAGGGCACAAGAGACCCAGTACTTC
>TRBJ2-1|NA|15|TRBD2|TRBV19
CASSSLAGFYNEQFF
TGTGCCAGTAGTAGTCTAGCGGGCTTCTACAATGAGCAGTTCTTC
>TRBJ1-2|few|11|NA|TRBV6-5
CASGGGNGYTF
TGTGCCAGCGGTGGGGGGAATGGCTACACCTTC
>TRBJ1-2|once|15|NA|TRBV19
CASSFPPGGVDGYTF
TGTGCCAGTAGTTTCCCCCCTGGGGGGGTCGATGGCTACACCTTC
>TRBJ2-7|few|17|TRBD2|TRBV5-6
CASSHTPTRDYPYEQYF
TGTGCCAGCAGCCACACCCCAACCCGGGACTACCCCTACGAGCAGTACTTC
>TRBJ2-5|NA|14|TRBD2|TRBV9
CASSASGGVETQYF
TGTGCCAGCAGCGCCAGCGGGGGAGTGGAGACCCAGTACTTC